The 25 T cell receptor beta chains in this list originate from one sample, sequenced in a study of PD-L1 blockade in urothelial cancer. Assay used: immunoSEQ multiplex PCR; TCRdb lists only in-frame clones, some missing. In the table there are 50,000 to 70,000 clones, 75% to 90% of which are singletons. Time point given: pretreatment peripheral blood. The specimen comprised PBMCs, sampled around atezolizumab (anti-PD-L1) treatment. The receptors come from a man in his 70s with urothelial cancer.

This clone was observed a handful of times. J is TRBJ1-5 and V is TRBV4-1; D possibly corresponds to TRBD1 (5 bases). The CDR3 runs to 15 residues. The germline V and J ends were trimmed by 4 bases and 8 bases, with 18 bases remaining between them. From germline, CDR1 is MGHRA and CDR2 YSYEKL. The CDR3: CASSLVAGDGEPQHF. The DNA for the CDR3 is TGCGCCAGCAGCCTAGTGGCGGGGGACGGGGAGCCCCAGCATTTT.

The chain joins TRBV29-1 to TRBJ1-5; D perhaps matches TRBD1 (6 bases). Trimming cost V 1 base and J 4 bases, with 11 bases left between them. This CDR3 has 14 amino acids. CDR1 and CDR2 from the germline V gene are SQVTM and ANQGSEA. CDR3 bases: TGCAGCGTTGAAGCAGGGGAGGGAAATCAGCCCCAGCATTTT. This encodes CSVEAGEGNQPQHF.

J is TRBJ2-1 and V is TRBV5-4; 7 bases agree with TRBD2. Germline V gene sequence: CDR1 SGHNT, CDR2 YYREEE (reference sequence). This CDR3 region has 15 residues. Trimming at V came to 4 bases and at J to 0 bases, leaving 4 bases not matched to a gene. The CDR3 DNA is TGTGCCAGCAGCGCGCGGGGGAGCTCCTACAATGAGCAGTTCTTC. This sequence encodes CASSARGSSYNEQFF. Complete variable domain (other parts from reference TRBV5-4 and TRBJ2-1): ETGVTQSPTHLIKTRGQQVTLRCSSQSGHNTVSWYQQALGQGPQFIFQYYREEENGRGNFPPRFSGLQFPNYSSELNVNALELDDSALYLCASSARGSSYNEQFFGPGTRLTVL.

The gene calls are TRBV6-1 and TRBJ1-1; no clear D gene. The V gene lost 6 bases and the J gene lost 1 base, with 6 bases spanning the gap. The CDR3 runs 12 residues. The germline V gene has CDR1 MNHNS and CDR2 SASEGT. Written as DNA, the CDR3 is TGTGCCAGCAGAAGAGAGAACACTGAAGCTTTCTTT. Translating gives CASRRENTEAFF.

The CDR3 nucleotides read TGTGCCAGCAGTGAGGGGGGAGCCGGGGAGCTGTTTTTT. As protein: CASSEGGAGELFF. The chain combines TRBV6-4 with TRBJ2-2; tentatively, D is TRBD2 (6 bases). The CDR3 extends over 13 amino acids. Trimming cost V 3 bases and J 6 bases, with 8 bases left between them. Per germline, CDR1 MRHNA and CDR2 SNTAGT.

The CDR3 DNA follows: TGTGCATCCAATAGCGGGAGTTCGGAAGATACGCAGTATTTT. Its translation: CASNSGSSEDTQYF. This chain uses TRBV30 with TRBJ2-3; 9 bases align to TRBD2. The CDR3 totals 14 residues. CDR1 is GTSNPN, CDR2 SVGIG, per germline (reference sequence).

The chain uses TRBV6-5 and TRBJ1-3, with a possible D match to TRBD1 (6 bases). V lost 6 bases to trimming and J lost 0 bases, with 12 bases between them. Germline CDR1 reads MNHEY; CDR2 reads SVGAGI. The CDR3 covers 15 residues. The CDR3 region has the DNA TGTGCCAGCAGGCTAACACAGGGCTCTGGAAACACCATATATTTT. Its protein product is CASRLTQGSGNTIYF.

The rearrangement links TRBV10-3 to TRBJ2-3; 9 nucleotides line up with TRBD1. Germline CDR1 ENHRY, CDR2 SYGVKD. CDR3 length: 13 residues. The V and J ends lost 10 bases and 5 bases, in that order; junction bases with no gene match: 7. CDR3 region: CATGQGRGDTQYF. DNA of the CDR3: TGTGCCACCGGACAGGGGAGGGGAGATACGCAGTATTTT.

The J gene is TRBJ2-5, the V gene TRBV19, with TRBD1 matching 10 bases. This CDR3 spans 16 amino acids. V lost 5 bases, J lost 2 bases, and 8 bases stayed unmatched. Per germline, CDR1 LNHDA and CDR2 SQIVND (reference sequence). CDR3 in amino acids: CASSRVGQGVQETQYF. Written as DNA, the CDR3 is TGTGCCAGTAGTCGGGTCGGACAGGGGGTTCAAGAGACCCAGTACTTC.

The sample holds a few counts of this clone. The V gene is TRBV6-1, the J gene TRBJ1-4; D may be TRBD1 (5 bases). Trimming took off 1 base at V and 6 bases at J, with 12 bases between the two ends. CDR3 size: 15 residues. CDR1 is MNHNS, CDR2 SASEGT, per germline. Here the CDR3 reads CASSEGGVGHEKLFF. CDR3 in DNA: TGTGCCAGCAGTGAAGGGGGGGTGGGGCATGAAAAACTGTTTTTT.

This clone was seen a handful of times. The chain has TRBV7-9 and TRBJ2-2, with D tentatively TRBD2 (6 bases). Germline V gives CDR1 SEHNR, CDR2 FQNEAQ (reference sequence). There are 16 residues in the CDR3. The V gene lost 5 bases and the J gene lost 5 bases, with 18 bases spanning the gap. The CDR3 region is CASSTWTGRGTGELFF. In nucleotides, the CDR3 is TGTGCCAGCAGCACCTGGACTGGGCGGGGAACCGGGGAGCTGTTTTTT.

The DNA for the CDR3 is TGCGCCAGCAGCTTCTCGGGACTAGCGGGAGGGATAGACACCGGGGAGCTGTTTTTT. Translated: CASSFSGLAGGIDTGELFF. The chain is built from TRBV4-3 and TRBJ2-2; 16 bases map to TRBD2. Germline V lookup: CDR1 LGHNA, CDR2 YSLEER. The J segment lost 3 bases and the V segment lost 5 bases, leaving 9 bases of the junction unmatched. This CDR3 has 19 amino acids.

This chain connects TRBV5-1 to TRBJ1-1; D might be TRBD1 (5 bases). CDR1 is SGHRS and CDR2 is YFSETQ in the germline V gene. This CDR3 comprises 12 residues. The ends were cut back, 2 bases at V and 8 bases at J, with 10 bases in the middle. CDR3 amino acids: CASSFRQGEAFF. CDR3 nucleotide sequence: TGCGCCAGCAGCTTTCGGCAGGGAGAAGCTTTCTTT.

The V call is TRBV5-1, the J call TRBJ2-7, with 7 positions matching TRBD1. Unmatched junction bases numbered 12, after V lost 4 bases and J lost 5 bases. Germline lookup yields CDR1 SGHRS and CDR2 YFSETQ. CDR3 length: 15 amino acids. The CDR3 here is CASSRKGQMMDEQYF. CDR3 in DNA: TGCGCCAGCAGCCGGAAGGGACAGATGATGGACGAGCAGTACTTC.

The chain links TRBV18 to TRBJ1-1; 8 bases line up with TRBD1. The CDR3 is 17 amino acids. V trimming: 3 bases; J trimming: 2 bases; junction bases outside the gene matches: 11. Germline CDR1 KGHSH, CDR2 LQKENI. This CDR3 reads CASSPLRVTGANTEAFF. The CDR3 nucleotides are TGTGCCAGCTCACCTCTCCGGGTGACAGGGGCAAACACTGAAGCTTTCTTT.

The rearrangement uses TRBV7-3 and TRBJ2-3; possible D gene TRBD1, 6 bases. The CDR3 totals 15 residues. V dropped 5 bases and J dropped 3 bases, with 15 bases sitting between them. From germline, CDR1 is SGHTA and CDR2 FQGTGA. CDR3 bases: TGTGCCAGCAGCGTTGGGGCAGGGGAGACAGATACGCAGTATTTT. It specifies CASSVGAGETDTQYF.

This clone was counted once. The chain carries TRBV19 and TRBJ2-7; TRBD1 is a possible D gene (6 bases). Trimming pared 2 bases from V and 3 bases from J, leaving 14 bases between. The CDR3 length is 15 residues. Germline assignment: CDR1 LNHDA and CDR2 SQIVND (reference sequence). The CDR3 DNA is TGTGCCAGTAGTATAACCTGGGACACCTACTACGAGCAGTACTTC. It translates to CASSITWDTYYEQYF.

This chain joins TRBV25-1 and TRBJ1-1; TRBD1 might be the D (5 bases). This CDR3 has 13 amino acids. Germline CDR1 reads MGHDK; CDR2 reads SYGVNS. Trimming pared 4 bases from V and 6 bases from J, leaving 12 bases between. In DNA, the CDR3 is TGTGCCAGCAGTGCCCCAGGGTTACCTGAAGCTTTCTTT. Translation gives CASSAPGLPEAFF.

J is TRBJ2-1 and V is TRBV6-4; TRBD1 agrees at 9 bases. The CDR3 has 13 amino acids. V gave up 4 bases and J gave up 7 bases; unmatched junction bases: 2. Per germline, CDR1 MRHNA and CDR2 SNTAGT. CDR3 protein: CASSATGGNEQFF. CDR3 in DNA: TGTGCCAGCAGTGCGACAGGGGGGAATGAGCAGTTCTTC.

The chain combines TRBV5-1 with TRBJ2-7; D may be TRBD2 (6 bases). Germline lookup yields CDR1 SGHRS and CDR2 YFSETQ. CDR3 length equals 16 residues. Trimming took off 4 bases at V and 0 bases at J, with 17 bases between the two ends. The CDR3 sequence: CASSAILAKSSYEQYF. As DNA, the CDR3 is TGCGCCAGCAGCGCGATTCTAGCGAAAAGCTCCTACGAGCAGTACTTC.

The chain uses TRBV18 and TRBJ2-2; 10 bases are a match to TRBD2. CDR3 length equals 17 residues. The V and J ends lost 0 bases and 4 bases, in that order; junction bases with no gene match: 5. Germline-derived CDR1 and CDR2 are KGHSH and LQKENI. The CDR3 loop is CASSPPSGRAATGELFF. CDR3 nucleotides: TGTGCCAGCTCACCACCCAGCGGGAGGGCCGCCACCGGGGAGCTGTTTTTT.

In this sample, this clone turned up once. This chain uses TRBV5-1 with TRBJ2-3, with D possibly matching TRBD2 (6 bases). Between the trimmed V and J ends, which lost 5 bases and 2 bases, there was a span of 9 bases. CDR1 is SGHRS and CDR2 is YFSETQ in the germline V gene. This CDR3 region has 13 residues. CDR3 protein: CASRASATDTQYF. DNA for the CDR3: TGCGCCAGCAGAGCTAGCGCCACAGATACGCAGTATTTT. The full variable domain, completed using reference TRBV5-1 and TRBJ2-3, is KAGVTQTPRYLIKTRGQQVTLSCSPISGHRSVSWYQQTPGQGLQFLFEYFSETQRNKGNFPGRFSGRQFSNSRSEMNVSTLELGDSALYLCASRASATDTQYFGPGTRLTVL.

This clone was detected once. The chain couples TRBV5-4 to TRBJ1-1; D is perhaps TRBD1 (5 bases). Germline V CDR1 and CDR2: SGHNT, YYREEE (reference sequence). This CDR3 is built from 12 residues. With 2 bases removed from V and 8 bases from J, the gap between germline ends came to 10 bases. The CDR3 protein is CASSLAGLEAFF. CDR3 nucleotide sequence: TGTGCCAGCAGCTTAGCAGGGTTGGAAGCTTTCTTT.

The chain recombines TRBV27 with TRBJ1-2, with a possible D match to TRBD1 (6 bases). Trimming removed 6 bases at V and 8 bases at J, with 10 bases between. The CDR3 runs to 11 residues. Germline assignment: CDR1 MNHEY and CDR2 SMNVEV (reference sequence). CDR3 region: CASSQGRGYTF. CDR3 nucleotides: TGTGCCAGCAGCCAGGGGAGAGGCTACACCTTC.

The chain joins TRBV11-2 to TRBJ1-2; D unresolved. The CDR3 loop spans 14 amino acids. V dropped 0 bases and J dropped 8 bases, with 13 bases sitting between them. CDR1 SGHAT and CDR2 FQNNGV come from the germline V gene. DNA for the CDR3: TGTGCCAGCAGCTTAGAGGCGGTTTCGGAGGGCTACACCTTC. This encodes CASSLEAVSEGYTF.